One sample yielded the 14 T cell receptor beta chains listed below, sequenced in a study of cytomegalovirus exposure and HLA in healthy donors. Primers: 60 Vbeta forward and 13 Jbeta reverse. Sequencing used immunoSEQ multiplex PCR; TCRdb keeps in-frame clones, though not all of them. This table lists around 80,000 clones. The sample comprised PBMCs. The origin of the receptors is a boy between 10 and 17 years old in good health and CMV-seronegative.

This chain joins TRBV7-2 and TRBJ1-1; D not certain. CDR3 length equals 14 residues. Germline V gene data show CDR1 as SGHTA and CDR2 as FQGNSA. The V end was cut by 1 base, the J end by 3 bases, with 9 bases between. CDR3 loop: CASSLGFVDTEAFF. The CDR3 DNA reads TGTGCCAGCAGCTTAGGTTTTGTAGACACTGAAGCTTTCTTT.

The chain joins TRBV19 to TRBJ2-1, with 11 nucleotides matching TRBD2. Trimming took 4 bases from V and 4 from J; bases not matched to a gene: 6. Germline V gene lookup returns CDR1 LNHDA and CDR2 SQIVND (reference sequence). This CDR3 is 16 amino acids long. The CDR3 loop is CASSTHSGGAYNEQFF. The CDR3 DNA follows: TGTGCCAGTAGTACCCATAGCGGGGGGGCTTACAATGAGCAGTTCTTC.

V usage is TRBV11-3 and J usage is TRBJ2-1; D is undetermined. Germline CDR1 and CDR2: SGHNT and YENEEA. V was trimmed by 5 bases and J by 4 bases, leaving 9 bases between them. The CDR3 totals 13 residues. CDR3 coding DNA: TGTGCCAGCAGCCATAGACTGTACAATGAGCAGTTCTTC. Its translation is CASSHRLYNEQFF.

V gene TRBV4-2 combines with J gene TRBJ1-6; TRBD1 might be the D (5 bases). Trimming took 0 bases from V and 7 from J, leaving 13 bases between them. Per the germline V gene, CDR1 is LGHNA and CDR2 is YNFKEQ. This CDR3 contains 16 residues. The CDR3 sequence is CASSQDLQGRNSPLHF. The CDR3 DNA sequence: TGTGCCAGCAGCCAAGATTTGCAGGGCAGGAATTCACCCCTCCACTTT.

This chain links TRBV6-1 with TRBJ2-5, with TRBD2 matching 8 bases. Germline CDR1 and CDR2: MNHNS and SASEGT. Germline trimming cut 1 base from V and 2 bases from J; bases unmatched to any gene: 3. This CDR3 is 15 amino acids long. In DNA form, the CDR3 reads TGTGCCAGCAGTGAAGTTAGCGGGATGCAAGAGACCCAGTACTTC. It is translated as CASSEVSGMQETQYF.

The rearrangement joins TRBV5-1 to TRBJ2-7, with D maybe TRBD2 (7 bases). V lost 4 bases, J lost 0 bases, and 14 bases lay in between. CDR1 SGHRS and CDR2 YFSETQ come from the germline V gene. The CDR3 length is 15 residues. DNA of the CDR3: TGCGCCAGCAGCCAACAGGGCGGGGGCTCCTACGAGCAGTACTTC. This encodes CASSQQGGGSYEQYF.

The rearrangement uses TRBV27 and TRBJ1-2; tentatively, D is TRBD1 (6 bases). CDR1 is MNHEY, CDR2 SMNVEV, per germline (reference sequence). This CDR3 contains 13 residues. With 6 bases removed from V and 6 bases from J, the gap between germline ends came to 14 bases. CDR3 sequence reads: CASSLQGNHGYTF. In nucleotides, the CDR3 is TGTGCCAGCAGCCTTCAGGGGAATCATGGCTACACCTTC.

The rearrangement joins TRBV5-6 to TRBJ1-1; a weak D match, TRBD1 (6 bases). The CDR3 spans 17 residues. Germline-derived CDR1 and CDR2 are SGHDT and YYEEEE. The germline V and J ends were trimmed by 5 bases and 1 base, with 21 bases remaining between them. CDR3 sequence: CASSLPGGANRNTEAFF. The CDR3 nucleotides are TGTGCCAGCAGTCTACCGGGGGGCGCCAATCGGAACACTGAAGCTTTCTTT.

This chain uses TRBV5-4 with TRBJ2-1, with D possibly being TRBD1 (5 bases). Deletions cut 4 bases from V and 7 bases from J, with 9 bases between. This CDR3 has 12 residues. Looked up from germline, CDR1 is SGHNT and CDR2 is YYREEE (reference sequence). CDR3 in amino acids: CASSLRVNEQFF. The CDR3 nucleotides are TGTGCCAGCAGCCTCAGGGTTAATGAGCAGTTCTTC.

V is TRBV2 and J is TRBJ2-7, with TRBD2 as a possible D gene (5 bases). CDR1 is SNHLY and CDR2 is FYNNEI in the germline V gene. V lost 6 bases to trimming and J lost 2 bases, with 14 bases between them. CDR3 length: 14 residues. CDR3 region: CASSLRGKTYEQYF. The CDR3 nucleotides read TGTGCCAGCAGCCTCCGGGGAAAAACCTACGAGCAGTACTTC. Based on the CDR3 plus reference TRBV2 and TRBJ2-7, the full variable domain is EPEVTQTPSHQVTQMGQEVILRCVPISNHLYFYWYRQILGQKVEFLVSFYNNEISEKSEIFDDQFSVERPDGSNFTLKIRSTKLEDSAMYFCASSLRGKTYEQYFGPGTRLTVT.

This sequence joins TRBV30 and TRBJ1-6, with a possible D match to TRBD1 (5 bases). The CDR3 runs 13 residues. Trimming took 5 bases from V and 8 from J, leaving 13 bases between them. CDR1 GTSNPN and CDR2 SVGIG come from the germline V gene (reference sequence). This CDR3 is CAWGTRRDSPLHF. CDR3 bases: TGTGCCTGGGGGACTCGAAGGGATTCACCCCTCCACTTT.

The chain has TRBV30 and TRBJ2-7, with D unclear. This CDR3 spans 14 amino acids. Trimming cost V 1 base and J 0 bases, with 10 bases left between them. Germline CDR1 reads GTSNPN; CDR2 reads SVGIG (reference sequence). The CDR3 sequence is CAWSARLDSYEQYF. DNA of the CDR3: TGTGCCTGGAGTGCCCGACTTGACTCCTACGAGCAGTACTTC.

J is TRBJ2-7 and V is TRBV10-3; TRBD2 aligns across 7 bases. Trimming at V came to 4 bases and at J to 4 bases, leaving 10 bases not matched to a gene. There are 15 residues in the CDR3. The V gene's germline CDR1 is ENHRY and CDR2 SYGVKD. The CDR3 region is CAISALGSSGYEQYF. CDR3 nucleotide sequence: TGTGCCATCAGTGCCCTCGGGTCTAGCGGTTACGAGCAGTACTTC.

For the CDR3, the DNA is TGTGCCAGCAGTGCCAGGGGCCCTAATGAAAAACTGTTTTTT. It encodes CASSARGPNEKLFF. V gene TRBV25-1 combines with J gene TRBJ1-4; perhaps TRBD1 as D (6 bases). CDR1 and CDR2 (germline): MGHDK, SYGVNS. The CDR3 consists of 14 residues. The V gene lost 4 bases and the J gene lost 3 bases, with 9 bases spanning the gap.